This TCR beta chain was identified in a study of blood T cell repertoires in COVID-19. Turning to the study itself: Nucleic acid was either cDNA or gDNA, and it came from T cells, B-cell-depleted T cells, or PBMCs.

Here immunoSEQ multiplex PCR was the method, and the copy in TCRdb shows in-frame clones only, minus some. The repertoire holds under 85,000 clones, with more than 85% as singletons. This clonotype originated in a man between 65 and 79 years old with active or convalescent COVID-19. The specimen was peripheral blood.

The CDR3 sequence is CASSRDRGLNSPLHF. The CDR3 DNA reads TGTGCCAGCAGCCGAGACAGGGGGTTAAATTCACCCCTCCACTTT. The chain joins TRBV7-8 to TRBJ1-6, with 9 bases that match TRBD1. CDR1 is SGHVS and CDR2 is FQNEAQ in the germline V gene. CDR3 length equals 15 residues. Trimming took 5 bases from V and 7 from J; bases not matched to a gene: 6.